What follows are 13 T cell receptor beta chains derived from one specimen sequenced in a study of blood T cell repertoires in COVID-19. Measured with immunoSEQ multiplex PCR; TCRdb has only the in-frame clones, and not every one. This table holds hundreds of thousands of clones, approximately 86% found once. The sample consisted of peripheral blood. Every receptor here comes from a woman in her twenties or thirties with acute or convalescent COVID-19.

This rearrangement joins TRBV6-2 or TRBV6-3 to TRBJ1-5; perhaps TRBD1 as D (6 bases). The CDR3 is made up of 15 amino acids. V was trimmed by 4 bases and J by 1 base, leaving 11 bases between them. Germline lookup yields CDR1 MNHEY and CDR2 SVGEGT. CDR3 amino acids: CASSFAGASNQPQHF. The CDR3 DNA is TGTGCCAGCAGTTTCGCAGGGGCAAGCAATCAGCCCCAGCATTTT.

The V and J genes are TRBV13 and TRBJ2-7, with a weak D call TRBD2 (6 bases). V lost 4 bases to trimming and J lost 2 bases, with 9 bases between them. Germline lookup yields CDR1 PRHDT and CDR2 FYEKMQ (reference sequence). The CDR3 runs to 13 residues. The CDR3, as DNA: TGTGCCAGCAGCTCCCGGGAGACCTACGAGCAGTACTTC. This codes for CASSSRETYEQYF.

The chain carries TRBV6-6 and TRBJ2-1, with D hard to call. CDR3 length: 11 amino acids. Germline V lookup: CDR1 MNHNY, CDR2 SVGAGI (reference sequence). The V gene lost 4 bases and the J gene lost 7 bases, with 5 bases spanning the gap. CDR3 in amino acids: CASSWRNEQFF. The CDR3 DNA reads as TGTGCCAGCAGTTGGCGGAATGAGCAGTTCTTC.

The CDR3, as DNA: TGTGCCAGCAGTCCACTAGGGGGTAACTATGGCTACACCTTC. Its protein is CASSPLGGNYGYTF. The chain couples TRBV6-6 to TRBJ1-2, with D possibly TRBD1 on 6 matching bases. CDR1 MNHNY and CDR2 SVGAGI come from the germline V gene (reference sequence). Trimming shortened V by 5 bases and J by 1 base, and 11 bases separated the two germline ends. The CDR3 contains 14 residues.

This chain uses TRBV7-9 with TRBJ1-4; the D is unclear. The CDR3 has 16 residues. V was pared by 2 bases and J by 3 bases, with 13 bases between. The germline V gene has CDR1 SEHNR and CDR2 FQNEAQ (reference sequence). The CDR3 sequence is CASSLLNEAANEKLFF. The CDR3 DNA reads TGTGCCAGCAGCTTATTAAACGAGGCGGCTAATGAAAAACTGTTTTTT.

V is TRBV4-1 and J is TRBJ1-4; D call uncertain. Germline V gene data show CDR1 as MGHRA and CDR2 as YSYEKL. Trimming took 4 bases from V and 0 from J, leaving 9 bases between them. This CDR3 spans 15 amino acids. The CDR3 nucleotides read TGCGCCAGCAGCCGACAAGGATCAACTAATGAAAAACTGTTTTTT. It translates to CASSRQGSTNEKLFF.

The chain joins TRBV19 to TRBJ2-3, with D possibly matching TRBD1 (5 bases). This CDR3 region has 13 residues. V was pared by 3 bases and J by 2 bases, with 6 bases between. The V gene's germline CDR1 is LNHDA and CDR2 SQIVND (reference sequence). CDR3 in amino acids: CASSMGLTDTQYF. CDR3 in DNA: TGTGCCAGTAGTATGGGGCTCACAGATACGCAGTATTTT.

This clone was seen once. The J gene is TRBJ2-3, the V gene TRBV5-1; 8 bases fit TRBD2. From germline, CDR1 is SGHRS and CDR2 YFSETQ. The CDR3 runs 16 residues. V was pared by 4 bases and J by 6 bases, with 13 bases of the junction left unmatched. CDR3 DNA sequence: TGCGCCAGCAGCCCCCCGGTAGCGGGGTCGGCTGATACGCAGTATTTT. Translation: CASSPPVAGSADTQYF.

The chain employs TRBV7-9 and TRBJ2-1; TRBD2 might be the D (5 bases). Germline loops: CDR1 SEHNR, CDR2 FQNEAQ (reference sequence). CDR3 length: 16 residues. V was shortened by 5 bases and J by 6 bases, with 20 bases between the two germline ends. Here the CDR3 reads CASSDGLAVPRNEQFF. CDR3 sequence (DNA): TGTGCCAGCAGCGACGGGCTAGCAGTGCCGCGCAATGAGCAGTTCTTC.

The J gene is TRBJ1-6, the V gene TRBV14; no reliable D call. From germline, CDR1 is SGHDN and CDR2 FVKESK. V lost 3 bases, J lost 2 bases, and 5 bases lay in between. This CDR3 comprises 14 residues. CDR3 nucleotide sequence: TGTGCCAGCAGCCAGGAGGCCTATAATTCACCCCTCCACTTT. Protein sequence: CASSQEAYNSPLHF.

The chain combines TRBV7-9 with TRBJ2-2, with D maybe TRBD1 (6 bases). The germline V and J ends were trimmed by 3 bases and 6 bases, with 20 bases remaining between them. The CDR3 loop spans 17 amino acids. Germline-derived CDR1 and CDR2 are SEHNR and FQNEAQ (reference sequence). The CDR3 spells CASSFGSARTAAGELFF. CDR3 DNA sequence: TGTGCCAGCAGCTTTGGTAGTGCCCGGACAGCCGCCGGGGAGCTGTTTTTT.

This chain uses TRBV3-1 (or the pseudogene TRBV3-2) with TRBJ2-7; maybe TRBD2 (6 bases). The germline V gene encodes CDR1 LGHDT and CDR2 YNNKEL (reference sequence). The CDR3 is made up of 17 amino acids. V was cut by 0 bases and J by 6 bases, with 21 bases left in between. The CDR3 here is CASSQDTFRLEVGEQYF. The CDR3 DNA is TGTGCCAGCAGCCAAGATACGTTCCGACTAGAGGTAGGCGAGCAGTACTTC.

The chain joins TRBV29-1 to TRBJ2-3; a possible D gene is TRBD2 (5 bases). V shed 6 bases and J shed 3 bases, with 7 bases lying between them. Germline CDR1 reads SQVTM; CDR2 reads ANQGSEA. The CDR3 is 11 residues long. The DNA of the CDR3 is TGCAGCGTCAGGACTACAGATACGCAGTATTTT. Protein sequence: CSVRTTDTQYF.